These 5 T cell receptor beta chains were sequenced from one sample in a study of beta chain features in type 1 diabetes. Study results and caveats: TCRB CDR3s were moderately but significantly shorter in Type 1 diabetes patients in all four CD4+ subsets.

For these TCRs, the target antigens are not known. Expressed TCRB transcripts were sequenced because the isolated RNA had all been reverse transcribed beforehand. Assay used: immunoSEQ multiplex PCR; TCRdb lists only in-frame clones, some missing. The sample lists around 690,000 clones, over 10% occurring once. Sequencing input: naive CD4+ T cells from blood. The receptors stem from a man aged 25 to 40 with type 1 diabetes.

This clone was observed a few times. This sequence joins TRBV5-6 and TRBJ1-4; no firm D call. Germline V lookup: CDR1 SGHDT, CDR2 YYEEEE. V was shortened by 0 bases and J by 5 bases, with 5 bases between the two germline ends. The CDR3 extends over 13 amino acids. CDR3: CASSLGRNEKLFF. Written as DNA, the CDR3 is TGTGCCAGCAGCTTGGGACGGAATGAAAAACTGTTTTTT.

The chain carries TRBV19 and TRBJ2-1; D may be TRBD1 or TRBD2 (5 bases each). The CDR3 extends over 14 amino acids. The V end lost 2 bases, the J end lost 2 bases, and 7 bases lay between the germline ends. In germline, CDR1 is LNHDA, CDR2 SQIVND (reference sequence). The chain's CDR3 is CASSISGPYNEQFF. In DNA, the CDR3 is TGTGCCAGTAGTATATCGGGGCCCTACAATGAGCAGTTCTTC.

This chain joins TRBV18 and TRBJ1-6, with no clear D. The CDR3 sequence is 16 residues long. From germline, CDR1 is KGHSH and CDR2 LQKENI. V lost 2 bases, J lost 0 bases, and 8 bases lay in between. CDR3 loop: CASSPIPSSYNSPLHF. In DNA, the CDR3 is TGTGCCAGCTCACCAATTCCAAGCTCCTATAATTCACCCCTCCACTTT.

The chain uses TRBV18 and TRBJ1-5; D may be TRBD1 (5 bases). CDR3 length equals 15 residues. Trimming took 6 bases from V and 0 from J, leaving 12 bases between them. Germline CDR1 KGHSH, CDR2 LQKENI. The CDR3 DNA reads TGTGCCAGCTCGGGAGGGACCTATAGCAATCAGCCCCAGCATTTT. Translating it yields CASSGGTYSNQPQHF.

The chain carries TRBV5-1 and TRBJ2-6, with TRBD1 matching over 12 bases. V was clipped by 3 bases and J by 3 bases; unmatched bases: 7. This CDR3 contains 18 residues. Germline V gene data show CDR1 as SGHRS and CDR2 as YFSETQ. In nucleotides, the CDR3 is TGCGCCAGCAGCTCGGGACAGGGGGCTACTAGTGGGGCCAACGTCCTGACTTTC. Translation gives CASSSGQGATSGANVLTF.